This TCR beta chain was retrieved from a study of control samples from healthy donors and cancer patients. TCRdb's copy holds only in-frame clones and misses some; the assay was immunoSEQ multiplex PCR. The table has roughly 450,000 clones, about nine tenths seen once. The V end lost 5 bases, the J end lost 3 bases, and 19 bases lay between the germline ends. The CDR3 is 16 residues long. Germline-derived CDR1 and CDR2 are MDHEN and SYDVKM. The chain joins TRBV28 to TRBJ1-1; weak D call: TRBD1 (6 bases). The TCR originated in a middle-aged man with head and neck cancer. Specimen: PBMCs. CDR3 bases: TGTGCCAGCAGTCTACTGGAGGGGGGGAGACACACTGAAGCTTTCTTT. It codes for CASSLLEGGRHTEAFF. The variable domain in full, completed from reference TRBV28 and TRBJ1-1, reads DVKVTQSSRYLVKRTGEKVFLECVQDMDHENMFWYRQDPGLGLRLIYFSYDVKMKEKGDIPEGYSVSREKKERFSLILESASTNQTSMYLCASSLLEGGRHTEAFFGQGTRLTVV.